These 15 T cell receptor beta chains were sequenced from one sample in a study of identical twins. TCRdb recomputed calls from the 5' RACE reads with MiXCR, one row per CDR3 protein. The sample has a few hundred thousand distinct CDR3 sequences; approximately 9.6% are singletons. The data were also submitted as part of a second study, on yellow fever vaccine responses in identical twins.

Input material: PBMCs. The receptor source for this set is a woman aged 18-29 years in good health.

The chain links TRBV7-9 to TRBJ1-1, with D possibly being TRBD1 (6 bases). The length of the CDR3 is 14 residues. CDR1 SEHNR and CDR2 FQNEAQ come from the germline V gene (reference sequence). V was cut by 8 bases and J by 0 bases, with 13 bases left in between. The CDR3 region has the DNA TGTGCCAGCGGCAACAGGGAGATGAACACTGAAGCTTTCTTT. This codes for CASGNREMNTEAFF.

The rearrangement joins TRBV12-3 or TRBV12-4 to TRBJ2-5; TRBD1 agrees at 8 bases. The CDR3 sequence is 13 residues long. V was clipped by 7 bases and J by 7 bases; unmatched bases: 8. CDR3 in amino acids: CASTMDRAGTQYF. The CDR3 DNA follows: TGTGCCAGCACTATGGACAGGGCCGGGACCCAGTACTTC.

The table lists this clonotype with many counts. The CDR3 bases are TGTGCCAGCAGAGGTAGTGCCTTGACCCAGTACTTC. It translates to CASRGSALTQYF. The chain is built from TRBV6-2 or TRBV6-3 and TRBJ2-5, with D hard to call. CDR3 length: 12 residues. The V gene lost 6 bases and the J gene lost 7 bases, with 12 bases spanning the gap. Germline-derived CDR1 and CDR2 are MNHEY and SVGEGT.

This clonotype showed up many times. V and J are TRBV28 and TRBJ2-3; 14 nucleotides match TRBD2. Germline CDR1 is MDHEN and CDR2 is SYDVKM. The junction had 5 bases not matched to a gene; V was cut back by 7 bases and J by 5 bases. CDR3 size: 15 residues. The CDR3 DNA is TGTGCCAGCAACGCCGGGACTAGCGGGAGAGATACGCAGTATTTT. It translates to CASNAGTSGRDTQYF.

This clonotype was seen only a few times. V is TRBV5-1 and J is TRBJ2-5; D unresolved. Germline V gene data show CDR1 as SGHRS and CDR2 as YFSETQ. The V gene lost 0 bases and the J gene lost 5 bases, with 14 bases spanning the gap. This CDR3 is built from 15 residues. The CDR3 DNA sequence: TGCGCCAGCAGCTTGGGTAGGATGGGATTGGAGACCCAGTACTTC. It translates to CASSLGRMGLETQYF.

The chain uses TRBV11-2 and TRBJ2-5; 7 bases agree with TRBD2. With 4 bases clipped from V and 5 bases from J, the junction kept 10 bases outside the gene matches. Germline CDR1 is SGHAT and CDR2 is FQNNGV. The CDR3 length is 15 residues. CDR3 coding DNA: TGTGCCAGCAGCTCCTCTTTGCGGGAGAGGGAGACCCAGTACTTC. Amino acids: CASSSSLRERETQYF.

The chain links TRBV2 to TRBJ2-5; no clear D. The CDR3 spans 12 residues. CDR1 and CDR2 (germline): SNHLY, FYNNEI. V lost 6 bases and J lost 5, with 10 bases in between. For the CDR3, the DNA is TGTGCCAGCAGGGGTCCTGGGGAGACCCAGTACTTC. Translation: CASRGPGETQYF.

CDR3 DNA: TGCGCCAGCCGACTAGCGGATTACAATGAGCAGTTCTTC. Its protein product is CASRLADYNEQFF. The chain is built from TRBV5-1 and TRBJ2-1, with 9 bases fitting TRBD2. The CDR3 runs 13 residues. J lost 4 bases, V lost 7 bases, and 3 bases had no gene match. Germline lookup yields CDR1 SGHRS and CDR2 YFSETQ.

V is TRBV20-1 and J is TRBJ2-7; D remains unclear. Per the germline V gene, CDR1 is DFQATT and CDR2 is SNEGSKA (reference sequence). The germline V and J ends were trimmed by 0 bases and 5 bases, with 20 bases remaining between them. The CDR3 runs 16 residues. The CDR3 loop reads CSARDAAYASRDEQYF. The DNA for the CDR3 is TGCAGTGCTAGAGATGCGGCCTACGCGTCTCGGGACGAGCAGTACTTC.

The chain employs TRBV7-9 and TRBJ2-3; possibly TRBD2 for D (6 bases). Germline V gene lookup returns CDR1 SEHNR and CDR2 FQNEAQ (reference sequence). Trimming pared 4 bases from V and 0 bases from J, leaving 17 bases between. The CDR3 spans 17 residues. The CDR3 loop reads CASSSPGFGGSTDTQYF. Written as DNA, the CDR3 is TGTGCCAGCAGCTCCCCCGGCTTCGGGGGAAGCACAGATACGCAGTATTTT.

In this sample, this clonotype turned up many times. This chain uses TRBV5-1 with TRBJ2-1, with 7 bases aligning to TRBD1. The CDR3 extends over 15 amino acids. Germline CDR1 reads SGHRS; CDR2 reads YFSETQ. V trimming: 4 bases; J trimming: 0 bases; junction bases outside the gene matches: 4. The CDR3, as DNA: TGCGCCAGCAGCCGAGGGGACAGCTCCTACAATGAGCAGTTCTTC. This gives the protein CASSRGDSSYNEQFF. The full variable domain, with the rest looked up from reference TRBV5-1 and TRBJ2-1, is KAGVTQTPRYLIKTRGQQVTLSCSPISGHRSVSWYQQTPGQGLQFLFEYFSETQRNKGNFPGRFSGRQFSNSRSEMNVSTLELGDSALYLCASSRGDSSYNEQFFGPGTRLTVL.

The genes are TRBV30 and TRBJ2-7, with D maybe TRBD1 (6 bases). Trimming removed 1 base from V and 2 bases from J, with 9 bases in between. The CDR3 sequence is 13 residues long. Germline CDR1 and CDR2: GTSNPN and SVGIG (reference sequence). CDR3 nucleotide sequence: TGTGCCTGGAGTGAAAACAGGGCCTACGAGCAGTACTTC. Translated: CAWSENRAYEQYF.

This clonotype was counted at least ten times. J is TRBJ2-3 and V is TRBV7-2; 12 nucleotides line up with TRBD2. The germline V gene encodes CDR1 SGHTA and CDR2 FQGNSA. The junction had 7 bases not matched to a gene; V was cut back by 2 bases and J by 4 bases. The CDR3 spans 17 residues. The CDR3 nucleotides are TGTGCCAGCAGCTTATTGCCTAGCGGGGGGGACGCAGATACGCAGTATTTT. It yields the protein CASSLLPSGGDADTQYF.

This clonotype was found many times. This chain links TRBV4-2 with TRBJ2-5, with 12 positions matching TRBD2. CDR1 is LGHNA, CDR2 YNFKEQ, per germline. V shed 4 bases, J shed 0 bases, and the junction held 9 bases outside the gene matches. CDR3 size: 18 residues. The CDR3 DNA reads as TGTGCCAGCAGCCTTGGACTAGCGGGGCAATCGTACCAAGAGACCCAGTACTTC. Translating gives CASSLGLAGQSYQETQYF.

The chain is built from TRBV6-1 and TRBJ1-2, with a tentative D call TRBD1 (5 bases). There are 13 residues in the CDR3. The V end lost 6 bases, the J end lost 5 bases, and 13 bases lay between the germline ends. CDR1 and CDR2 from the germline V gene are MNHNS and SASEGT. CDR3 bases: TGTGCCAGCAGGCCGCAGGGTGTTTATGGCTACACCTTC. Translated: CASRPQGVYGYTF.